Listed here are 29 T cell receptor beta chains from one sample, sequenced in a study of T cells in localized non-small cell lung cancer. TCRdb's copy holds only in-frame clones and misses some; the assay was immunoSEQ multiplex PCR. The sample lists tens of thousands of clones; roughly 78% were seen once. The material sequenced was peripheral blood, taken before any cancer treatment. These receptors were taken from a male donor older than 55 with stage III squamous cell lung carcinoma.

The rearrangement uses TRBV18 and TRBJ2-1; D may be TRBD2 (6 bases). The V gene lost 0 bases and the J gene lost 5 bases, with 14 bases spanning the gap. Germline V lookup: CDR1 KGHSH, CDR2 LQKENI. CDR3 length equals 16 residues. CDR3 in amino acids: CASSPPTSWDNNEQFF. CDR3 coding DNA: TGTGCCAGCTCACCACCGACTAGTTGGGATAACAATGAGCAGTTCTTC.

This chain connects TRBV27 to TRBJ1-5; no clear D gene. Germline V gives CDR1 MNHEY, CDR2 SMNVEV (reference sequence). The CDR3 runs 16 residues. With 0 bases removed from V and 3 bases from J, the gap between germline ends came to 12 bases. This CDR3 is CASSLSSQKVNQPQHF. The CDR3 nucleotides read TGTGCCAGCAGTTTATCGAGTCAGAAGGTCAATCAGCCCCAGCATTTT.

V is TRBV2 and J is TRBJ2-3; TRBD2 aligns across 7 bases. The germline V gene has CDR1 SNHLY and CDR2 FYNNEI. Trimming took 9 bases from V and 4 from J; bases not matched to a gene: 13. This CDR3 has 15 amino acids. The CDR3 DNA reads TGTGCCAGTTCTTACTCTAGCGGACGGGCAGATACGCAGTATTTT. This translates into CASSYSSGRADTQYF. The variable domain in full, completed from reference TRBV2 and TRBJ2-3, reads EPEVTQTPSHQVTQMGQEVILRCVPISNHLYFYWYRQILGQKVEFLVSFYNNEISEKSEIFDDQFSVERPDGSNFTLKIRSTKLEDSAMYFCASSYSSGRADTQYFGPGTRLTVL.

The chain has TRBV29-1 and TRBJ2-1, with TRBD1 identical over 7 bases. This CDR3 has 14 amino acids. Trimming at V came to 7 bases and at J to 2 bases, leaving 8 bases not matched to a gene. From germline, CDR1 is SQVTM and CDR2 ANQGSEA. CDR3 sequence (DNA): TGCAGCGGCCTGACAGGGCGGACCTACAATGAGCAGTTCTTC. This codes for CSGLTGRTYNEQFF.

CDR3 protein: CASSQDRGRQNSPLHF. The CDR3 bases are TGCGCCAGCAGCCAGGACAGGGGGCGACAAAATTCACCCCTCCACTTT. The chain employs TRBV5-1 and TRBJ1-6; TRBD1 matches at 11 bases. The germline CDR1 and CDR2 sequences are SGHRS and YFSETQ. The CDR3 covers 16 residues. J was trimmed by 7 bases and V by 4 bases; bases with no gene match: 7.

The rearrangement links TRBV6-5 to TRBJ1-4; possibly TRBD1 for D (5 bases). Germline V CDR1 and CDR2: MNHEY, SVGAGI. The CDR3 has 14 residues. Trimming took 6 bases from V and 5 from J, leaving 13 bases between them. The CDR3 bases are TGTGCCAGCAGCGCTTCTCGGGGGAATGAAAAACTGTTTTTT. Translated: CASSASRGNEKLFF.

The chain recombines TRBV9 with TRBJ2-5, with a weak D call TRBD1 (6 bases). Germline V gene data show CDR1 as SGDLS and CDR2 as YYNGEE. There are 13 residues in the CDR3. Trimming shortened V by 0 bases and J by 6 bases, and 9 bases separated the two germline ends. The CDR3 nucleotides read TGTGCCAGCAGCGTAGAGGGGGTTAAGACCCAGTACTTC. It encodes CASSVEGVKTQYF.

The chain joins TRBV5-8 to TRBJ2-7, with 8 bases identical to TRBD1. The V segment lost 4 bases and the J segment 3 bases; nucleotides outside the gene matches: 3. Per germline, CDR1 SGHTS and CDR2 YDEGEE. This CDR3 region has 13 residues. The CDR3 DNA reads TGTGCCAGCAGCGGGGACAGGTTCTACGAGCAGTACTTC. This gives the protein CASSGDRFYEQYF.

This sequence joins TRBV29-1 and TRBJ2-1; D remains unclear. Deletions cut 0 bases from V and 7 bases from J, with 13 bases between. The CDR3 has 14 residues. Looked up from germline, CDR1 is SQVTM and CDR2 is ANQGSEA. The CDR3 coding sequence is TGCAGCGTTGAAGAACAGAGGTCCTCTAATGAGCAGTTCTTC. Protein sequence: CSVEEQRSSNEQFF.

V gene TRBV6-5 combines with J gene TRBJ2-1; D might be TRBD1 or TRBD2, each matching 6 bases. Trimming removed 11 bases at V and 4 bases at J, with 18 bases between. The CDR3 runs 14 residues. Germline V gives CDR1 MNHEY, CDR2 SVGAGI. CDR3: CAVQLGGSYNEQFF. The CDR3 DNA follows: TGTGCCGTGCAGTTAGGGGGGAGTTACAATGAGCAGTTCTTC.

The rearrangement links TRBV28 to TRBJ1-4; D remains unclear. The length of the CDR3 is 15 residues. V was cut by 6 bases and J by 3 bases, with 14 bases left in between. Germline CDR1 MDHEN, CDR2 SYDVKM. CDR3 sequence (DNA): TGTGCCAGCAGCCATAGACACTACCCTAATGAAAAACTGTTTTTT. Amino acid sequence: CASSHRHYPNEKLFF.

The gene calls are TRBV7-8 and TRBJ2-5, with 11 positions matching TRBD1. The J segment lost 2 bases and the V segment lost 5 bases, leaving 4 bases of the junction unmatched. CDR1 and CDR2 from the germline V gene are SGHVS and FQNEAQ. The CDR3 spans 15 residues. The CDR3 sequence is CASSPRDRGQETQYF. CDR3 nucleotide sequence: TGTGCCAGCAGCCCCCGGGACAGGGGGCAAGAGACCCAGTACTTC.

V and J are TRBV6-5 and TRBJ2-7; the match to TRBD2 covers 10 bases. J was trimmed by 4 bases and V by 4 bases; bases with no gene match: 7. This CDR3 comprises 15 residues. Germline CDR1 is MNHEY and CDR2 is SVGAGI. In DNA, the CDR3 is TGTGCCAGCAGTTCGCTGACTAGCGGGTCGTACGAGCAGTACTTC. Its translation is CASSSLTSGSYEQYF.

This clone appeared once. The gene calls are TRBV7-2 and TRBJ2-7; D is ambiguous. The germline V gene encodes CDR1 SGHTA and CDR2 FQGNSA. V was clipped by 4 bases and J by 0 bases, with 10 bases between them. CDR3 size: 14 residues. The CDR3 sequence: CASSSSSSSYEQYF. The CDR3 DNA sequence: TGTGCCAGCAGCTCCTCATCCTCCTCCTACGAGCAGTACTTC.

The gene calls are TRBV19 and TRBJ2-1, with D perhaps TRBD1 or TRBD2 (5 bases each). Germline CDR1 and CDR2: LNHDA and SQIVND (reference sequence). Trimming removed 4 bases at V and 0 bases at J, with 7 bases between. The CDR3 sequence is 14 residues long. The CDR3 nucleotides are TGTGCCAGTAGTAAGGGACCCTCCTACAATGAGCAGTTCTTC. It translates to CASSKGPSYNEQFF.

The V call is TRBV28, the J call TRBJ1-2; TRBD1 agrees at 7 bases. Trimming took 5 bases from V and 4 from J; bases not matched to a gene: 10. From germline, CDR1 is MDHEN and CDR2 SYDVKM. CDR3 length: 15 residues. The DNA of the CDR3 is TGTGCCAGCAGTCTACGGACAGGATTCGTCTATGGCTACACCTTC. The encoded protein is CASSLRTGFVYGYTF.

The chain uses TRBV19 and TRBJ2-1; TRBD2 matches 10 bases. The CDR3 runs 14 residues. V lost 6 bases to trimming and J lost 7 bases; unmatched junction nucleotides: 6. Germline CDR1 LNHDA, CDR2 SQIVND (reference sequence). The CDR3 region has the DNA TGTGCCAGTAGCTTAGCGGGAGGTAAGAATGAGCAGTTCTTC. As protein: CASSLAGGKNEQFF.

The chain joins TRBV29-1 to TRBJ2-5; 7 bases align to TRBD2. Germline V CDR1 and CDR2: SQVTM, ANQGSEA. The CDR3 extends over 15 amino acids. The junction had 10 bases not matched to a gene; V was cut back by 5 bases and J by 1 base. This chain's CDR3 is CSVSGLEPLQETQYF. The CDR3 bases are TGCAGCGTTTCCGGACTAGAACCTCTCCAAGAGACCCAGTACTTC.

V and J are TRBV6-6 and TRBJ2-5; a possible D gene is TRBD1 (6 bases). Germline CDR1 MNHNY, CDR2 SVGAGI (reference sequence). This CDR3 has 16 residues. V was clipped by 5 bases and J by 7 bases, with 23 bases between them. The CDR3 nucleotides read TGTGCCAGCAGTCAAAGAGGACAGTTAACAATGCGGACCCAGTACTTC. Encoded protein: CASSQRGQLTMRTQYF.

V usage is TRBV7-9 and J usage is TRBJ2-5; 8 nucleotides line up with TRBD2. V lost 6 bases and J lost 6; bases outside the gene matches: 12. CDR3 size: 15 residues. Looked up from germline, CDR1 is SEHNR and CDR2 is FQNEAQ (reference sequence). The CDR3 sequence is CASSPVGGALKTQYF. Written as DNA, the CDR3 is TGTGCCAGCAGTCCCGTCGGGGGGGCCCTAAAGACCCAGTACTTC.

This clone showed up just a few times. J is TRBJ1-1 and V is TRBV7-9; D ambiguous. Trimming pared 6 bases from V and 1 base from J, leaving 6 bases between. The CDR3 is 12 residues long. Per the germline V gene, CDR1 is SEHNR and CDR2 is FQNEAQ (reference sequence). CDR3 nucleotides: TGTGCCAGCAGTAAGGGGAACACTGAAGCTTTCTTT. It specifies CASSKGNTEAFF.

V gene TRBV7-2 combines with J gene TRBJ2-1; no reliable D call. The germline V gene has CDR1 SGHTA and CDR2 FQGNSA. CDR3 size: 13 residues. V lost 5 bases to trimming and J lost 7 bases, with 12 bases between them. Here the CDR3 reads CASSPFTENEQFF. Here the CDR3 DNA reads TGTGCCAGCAGCCCGTTTACGGAGAATGAGCAGTTCTTC.

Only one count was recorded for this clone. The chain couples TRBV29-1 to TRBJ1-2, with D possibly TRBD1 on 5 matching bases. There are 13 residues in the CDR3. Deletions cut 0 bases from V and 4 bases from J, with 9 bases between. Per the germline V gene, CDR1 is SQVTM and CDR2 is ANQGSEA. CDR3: CSVEDGTLYGYTF. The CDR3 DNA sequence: TGCAGCGTTGAAGATGGGACGCTCTATGGCTACACCTTC.

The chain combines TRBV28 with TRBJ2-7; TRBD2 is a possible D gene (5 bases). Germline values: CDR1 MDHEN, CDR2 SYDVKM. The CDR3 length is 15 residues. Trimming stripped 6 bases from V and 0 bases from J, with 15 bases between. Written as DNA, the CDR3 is TGTGCCAGCAGGCCTCGGGCGGGTGACTCCTACGAGCAGTACTTC. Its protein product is CASRPRAGDSYEQYF.

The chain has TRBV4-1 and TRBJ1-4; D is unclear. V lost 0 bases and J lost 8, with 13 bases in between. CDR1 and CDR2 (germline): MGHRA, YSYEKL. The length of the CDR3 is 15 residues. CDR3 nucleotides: TGCGCCAGCAGCCAAGAGAGTGCCTTGTTCGAAAAACTGTTTTTT. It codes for CASSQESALFEKLFF.

Here the CDR3 reads CASSLASETQYF. The CDR3 nucleotides read TGTGCCAGCAGCTTGGCATCGGAGACCCAGTACTTC. The chain is built from TRBV7-9 and TRBJ2-5; no definite D call. CDR1 is SEHNR, CDR2 FQNEAQ, per germline (reference sequence). The ends were cut back, 3 bases at V and 5 bases at J, with 7 bases in the middle. CDR3 length equals 12 residues.

The CDR3 DNA is TGTGCCAGCAATGCAGGGGGGAGAACTGAAGCTTTCTTT. This codes for CASNAGGRTEAFF. The chain joins TRBV9 to TRBJ1-1, with 7 bases fitting TRBD1. The CDR3 runs to 13 residues. Germline V lookup: CDR1 SGDLS, CDR2 YYNGEE. J was trimmed by 5 bases and V by 6 bases; bases with no gene match: 7. Full variable domain (rest looked up from reference TRBV9 and TRBJ1-1): DSGVTQTPKHLITATGQRVTLRCSPRSGDLSVYWYQQSLDQGLQFLIQYYNGEERAKGNILERFSAQQFPDLHSELNLSSLELGDSALYFCASNAGGRTEAFFGQGTRLTVV.

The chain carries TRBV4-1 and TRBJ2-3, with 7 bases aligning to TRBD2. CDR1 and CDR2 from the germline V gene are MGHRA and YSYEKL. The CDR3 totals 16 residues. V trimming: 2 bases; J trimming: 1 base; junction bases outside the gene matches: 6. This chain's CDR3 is CASSQKGGGRTDTQYF. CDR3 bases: TGCGCCAGCAGCCAAAAGGGCGGGGGTCGCACAGATACGCAGTATTTT.

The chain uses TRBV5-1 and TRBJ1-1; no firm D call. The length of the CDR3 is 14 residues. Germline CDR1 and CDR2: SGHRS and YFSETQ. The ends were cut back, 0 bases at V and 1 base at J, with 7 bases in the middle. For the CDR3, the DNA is TGCGCCAGCAGCTTGGGGGAAGGGAACACTGAAGCTTTCTTT. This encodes CASSLGEGNTEAFF.